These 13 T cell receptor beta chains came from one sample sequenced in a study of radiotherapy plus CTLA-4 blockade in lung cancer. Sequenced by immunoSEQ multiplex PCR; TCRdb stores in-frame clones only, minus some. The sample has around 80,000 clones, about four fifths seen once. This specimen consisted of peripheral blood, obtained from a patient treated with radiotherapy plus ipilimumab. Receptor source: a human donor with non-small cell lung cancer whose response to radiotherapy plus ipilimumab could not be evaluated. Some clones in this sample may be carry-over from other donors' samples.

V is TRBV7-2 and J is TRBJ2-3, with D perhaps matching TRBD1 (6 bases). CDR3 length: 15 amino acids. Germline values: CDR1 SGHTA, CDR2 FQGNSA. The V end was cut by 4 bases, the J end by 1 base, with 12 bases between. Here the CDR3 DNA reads TGTGCCAGCAGCTACCACAGGGCTCGCACAGATACGCAGTATTTT. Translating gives CASSYHRARTDTQYF. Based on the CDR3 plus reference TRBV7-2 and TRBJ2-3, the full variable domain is GAGVSQSPSNKVTEKGKDVELRCDPISGHTALYWYRQSLGQGLEFLIYFQGNSAPDKSGLPSDRFSAERTGGSVSTLTIQRTQQEDSAVYLCASSYHRARTDTQYFGPGTRLTVL.

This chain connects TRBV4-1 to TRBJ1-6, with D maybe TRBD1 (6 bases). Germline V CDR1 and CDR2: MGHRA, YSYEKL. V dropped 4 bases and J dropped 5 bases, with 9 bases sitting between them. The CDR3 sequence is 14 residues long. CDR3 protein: CASSPNRDNSPLHF. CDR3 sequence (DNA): TGCGCCAGCAGCCCCAACAGGGATAATTCACCCCTCCACTTT.

DNA of the CDR3: TGTGCCAGCAGCTTTCTAGGGGCGGACACCGGGGAGCTGTTTTTT. As protein: CASSFLGADTGELFF. The chain employs TRBV7-2 and TRBJ2-2, with D maybe TRBD1 (5 bases). CDR3 size: 15 residues. V was cut by 3 bases and J by 3 bases, with 11 bases left in between. Looked up from germline, CDR1 is SGHTA and CDR2 is FQGNSA.

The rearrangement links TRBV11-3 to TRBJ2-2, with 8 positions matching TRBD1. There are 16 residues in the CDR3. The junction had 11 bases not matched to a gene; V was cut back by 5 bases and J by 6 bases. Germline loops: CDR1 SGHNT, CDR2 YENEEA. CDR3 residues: CASSPTGGRGAGELFF. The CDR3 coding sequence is TGTGCCAGCAGCCCCACAGGGGGGAGAGGCGCCGGGGAGCTGTTTTTT.

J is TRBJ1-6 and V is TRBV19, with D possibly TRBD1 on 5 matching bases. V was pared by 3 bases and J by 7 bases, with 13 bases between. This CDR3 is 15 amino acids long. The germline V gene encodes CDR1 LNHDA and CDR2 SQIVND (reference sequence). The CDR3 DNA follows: TGTGCCAGTAGTATGCGGCAGGGAATCAATTCACCCCTCCACTTT. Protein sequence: CASSMRQGINSPLHF.

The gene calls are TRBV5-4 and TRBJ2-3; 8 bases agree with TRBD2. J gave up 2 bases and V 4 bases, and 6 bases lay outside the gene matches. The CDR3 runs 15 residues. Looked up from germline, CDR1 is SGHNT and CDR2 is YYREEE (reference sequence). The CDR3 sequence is CASSKALAATDTQYF. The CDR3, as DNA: TGTGCCAGCAGCAAAGCACTAGCGGCCACAGATACGCAGTATTTT.

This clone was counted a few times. The CDR3 DNA follows: TGCGCCAGCAGCCAAGAATGGCCAGAAAATCAGCCCCAGCATTTT. Translated: CASSQEWPENQPQHF. This chain connects TRBV4-1 to TRBJ1-5; D is unclear. The V and J ends lost 0 bases and 4 bases respectively, with 10 bases between them. The CDR3 length is 15 residues. Germline V lookup: CDR1 MGHRA, CDR2 YSYEKL.

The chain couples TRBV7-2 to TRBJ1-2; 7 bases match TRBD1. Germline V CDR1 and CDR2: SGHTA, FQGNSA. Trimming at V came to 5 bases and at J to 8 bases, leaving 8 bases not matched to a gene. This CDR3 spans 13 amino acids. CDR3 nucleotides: TGTGCCAGCAGCCCGACAGGGAGGATCGGCTACACCTTC. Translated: CASSPTGRIGYTF.

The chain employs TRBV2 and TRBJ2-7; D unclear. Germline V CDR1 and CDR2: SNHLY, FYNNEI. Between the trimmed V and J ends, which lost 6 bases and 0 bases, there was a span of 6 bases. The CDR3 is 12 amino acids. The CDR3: CASSLSSYEQYF. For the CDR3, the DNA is TGTGCCAGCAGCCTGAGCTCCTACGAGCAGTACTTC. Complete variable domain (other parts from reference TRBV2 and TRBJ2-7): EPEVTQTPSHQVTQMGQEVILRCVPISNHLYFYWYRQILGQKVEFLVSFYNNEISEKSEIFDDQFSVERPDGSNFTLKIRSTKLEDSAMYFCASSLSSYEQYFGPGTRLTVT.

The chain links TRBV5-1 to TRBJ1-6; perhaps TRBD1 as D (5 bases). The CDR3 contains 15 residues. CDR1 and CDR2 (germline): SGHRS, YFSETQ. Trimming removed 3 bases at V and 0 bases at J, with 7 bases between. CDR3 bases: TGCGCCAGCAGCTCCGACAGCTCCTATAATTCACCCCTCCACTTT. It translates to CASSSDSSYNSPLHF.

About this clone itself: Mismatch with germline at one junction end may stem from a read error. The CDR3: CAGSVSLAGADTQYF. The CDR3 DNA reads TGTGCCGGCAGTGTTAGCCTAGCGGGGGCAGATACGCAGTATTTT. V gene TRBV7-3 combines with J gene TRBJ2-3; 10 bases are a match to TRBD2. The CDR3 length is 15 residues. Germline CDR1 is SGHTA and CDR2 is FQGTGA.

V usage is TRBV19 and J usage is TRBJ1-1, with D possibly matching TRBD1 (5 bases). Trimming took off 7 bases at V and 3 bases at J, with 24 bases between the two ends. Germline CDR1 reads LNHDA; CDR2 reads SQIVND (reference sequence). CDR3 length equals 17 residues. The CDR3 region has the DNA TGTGCCAGTATAAAGAGGACGCAGACAGCCAGGGACACTGAAGCTTTCTTT. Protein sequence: CASIKRTQTARDTEAFF.

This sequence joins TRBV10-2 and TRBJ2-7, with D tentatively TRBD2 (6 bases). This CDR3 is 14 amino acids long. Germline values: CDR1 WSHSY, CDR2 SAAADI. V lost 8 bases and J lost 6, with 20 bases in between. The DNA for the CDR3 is TGCGCCAGCTCAACTAGCCTCAGGGTGGTCGAGCAGTACTTC. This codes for CASSTSLRVVEQYF.